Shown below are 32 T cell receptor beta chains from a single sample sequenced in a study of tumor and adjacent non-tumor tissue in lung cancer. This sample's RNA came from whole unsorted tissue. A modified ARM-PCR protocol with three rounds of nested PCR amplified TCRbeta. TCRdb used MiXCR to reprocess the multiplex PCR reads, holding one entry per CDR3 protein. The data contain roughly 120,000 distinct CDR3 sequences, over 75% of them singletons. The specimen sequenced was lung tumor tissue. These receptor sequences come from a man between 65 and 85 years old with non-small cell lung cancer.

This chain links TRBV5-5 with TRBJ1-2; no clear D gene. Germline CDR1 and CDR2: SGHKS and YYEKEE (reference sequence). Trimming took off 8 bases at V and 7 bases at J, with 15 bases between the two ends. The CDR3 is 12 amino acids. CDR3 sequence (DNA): TGTGCCAGTAGATTGGATGATATTGGCTACACCTTC. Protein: CASRLDDIGYTF. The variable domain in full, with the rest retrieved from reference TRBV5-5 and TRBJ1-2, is DAGVTQSPTHLIKTRGQQVTLRCSPISGHKSVSWYQQVLGQGPQFIFQYYEKEERGRGNFPDRFSARQFPNYSSELNVNALLLGDSALYLCASRLDDIGYTFGSGTRLTVV.

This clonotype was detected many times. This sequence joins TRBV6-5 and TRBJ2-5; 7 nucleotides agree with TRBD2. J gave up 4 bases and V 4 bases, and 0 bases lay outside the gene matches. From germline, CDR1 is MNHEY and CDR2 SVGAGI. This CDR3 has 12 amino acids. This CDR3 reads CASSWGGETQYF. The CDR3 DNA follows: TGTGCCAGCAGTTGGGGGGGAGAGACCCAGTACTTC.

The chain's CDR3 is CAYSQTGGYSPLHF. CDR3 coding DNA: TGTGCCTATAGTCAGACAGGGGGGTATTCACCCCTCCACTTT. The V gene is TRBV11-2, the J gene TRBJ1-6, with 9 positions matching TRBD1. J was trimmed by 8 bases and V by 11 bases; bases with no gene match: 10. The CDR3 is 14 residues long. The germline CDR1 and CDR2 sequences are SGHAT and FQNNGV.

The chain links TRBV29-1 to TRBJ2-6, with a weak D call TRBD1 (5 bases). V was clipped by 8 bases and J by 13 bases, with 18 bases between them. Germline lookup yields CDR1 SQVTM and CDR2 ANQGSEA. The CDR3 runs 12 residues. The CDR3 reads CSTHSGADVLTF. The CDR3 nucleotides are TGCAGCACCCACTCTGGGGCCGATGTCCTGACTTTC.

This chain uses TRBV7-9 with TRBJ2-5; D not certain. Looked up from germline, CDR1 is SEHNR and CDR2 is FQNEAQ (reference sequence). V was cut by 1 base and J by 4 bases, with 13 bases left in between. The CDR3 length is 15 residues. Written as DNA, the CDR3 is TGTGCCAGCAGCTTAGTCTTAAGAGGCCGAGAGACCCAGTACTTC. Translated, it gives CASSLVLRGRETQYF.

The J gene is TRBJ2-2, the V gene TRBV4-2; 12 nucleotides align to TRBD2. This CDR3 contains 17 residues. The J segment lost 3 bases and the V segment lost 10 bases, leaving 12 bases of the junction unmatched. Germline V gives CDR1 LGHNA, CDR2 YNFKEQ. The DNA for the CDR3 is TGTGCCAACAGACAAGAGCGACTAGCGGGAGACACCGGGGAGCTGTTTTTT. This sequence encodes CANRQERLAGDTGELFF.

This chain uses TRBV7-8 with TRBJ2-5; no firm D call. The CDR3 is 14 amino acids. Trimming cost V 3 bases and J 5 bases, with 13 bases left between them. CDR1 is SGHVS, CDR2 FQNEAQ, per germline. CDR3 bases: TGTGCCAGCAGCTTGGGATCGAGGCCGGAGACCCAGTACTTC. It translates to CASSLGSRPETQYF. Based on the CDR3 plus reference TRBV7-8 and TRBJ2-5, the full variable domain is GAGVSQSPRYKVAKRGQDVALRCDPISGHVSLFWYQQALGQGPEFLTYFQNEAQLDKSGLPSDRFFAERPEGSVSTLKIQRTQQEDSAVYLCASSLGSRPETQYFGPGTRLLVL.

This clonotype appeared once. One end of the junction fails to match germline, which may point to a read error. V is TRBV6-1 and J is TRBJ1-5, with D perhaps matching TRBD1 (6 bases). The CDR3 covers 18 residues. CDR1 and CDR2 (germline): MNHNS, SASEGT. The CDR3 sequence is CASSETRTAGYSNLPQHF. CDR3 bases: TGTGCCAGCAGTGAGACCCGGACAGCCGGGTATAGCAATCTGCCCCAGCATTTT.

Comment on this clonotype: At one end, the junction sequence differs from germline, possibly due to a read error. The CDR3 region has the DNA TGCAGCGCTTCTGACAAGTCCTACTGCGAGAAGTACTTC. This codes for CSASDKSYCEKYF. The genes are TRBV29-1 and TRBJ2-7, with D uncertain. This CDR3 region has 13 residues. Germline V gene lookup returns CDR1 SQVTM and CDR2 ANQGSEA.

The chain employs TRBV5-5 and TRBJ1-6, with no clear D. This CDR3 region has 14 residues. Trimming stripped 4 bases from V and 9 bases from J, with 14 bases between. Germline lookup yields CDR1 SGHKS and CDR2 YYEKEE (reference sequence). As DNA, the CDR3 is TGTGCCAGCAGCCCTGGGAGAGAGAGTTCACCCCTCCACTTT. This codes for CASSPGRESSPLHF.

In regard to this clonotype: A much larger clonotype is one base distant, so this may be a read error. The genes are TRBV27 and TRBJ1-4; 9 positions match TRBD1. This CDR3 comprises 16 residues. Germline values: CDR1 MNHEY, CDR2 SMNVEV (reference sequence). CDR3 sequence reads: CDSSPGQGRSNEKLFF. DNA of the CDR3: TGTGACAGCAGTCCAGGACAGGGGAGGTCTAATGAAAAACTGTTTTTT. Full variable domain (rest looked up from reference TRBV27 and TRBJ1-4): EAQVTQNPRYLITVTGKKLTVTCSQNMNHEYMSWYRQDPGLGLRQIYYSMNVEVTDKGDVPEGYKVSRKEKRNFPLILESPSPNQTSLYFCDSSPGQGRSNEKLFFGSGTQLSVL.

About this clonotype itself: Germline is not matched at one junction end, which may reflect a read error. Written as DNA, the CDR3 is TGTGTCAGCAGCTTACGGCCAGTGACAGGGATCCCCGGGGAGCTGTTTTTT. It codes for CVSSLRPVTGIPGELFF. The chain carries TRBV5-4 and TRBJ2-2; 7 bases agree with TRBD1. CDR3 length equals 17 residues. CDR1 and CDR2 from the germline V gene are SGHNT and YYREEE (reference sequence).

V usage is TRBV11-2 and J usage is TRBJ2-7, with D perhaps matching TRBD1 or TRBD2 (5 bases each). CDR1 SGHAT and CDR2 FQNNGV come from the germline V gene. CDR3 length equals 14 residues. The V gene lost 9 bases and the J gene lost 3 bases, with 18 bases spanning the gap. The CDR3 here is CARSGDSIGYEQYF. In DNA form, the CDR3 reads TGTGCCAGAAGCGGAGACAGCATAGGCTACGAGCAGTACTTC. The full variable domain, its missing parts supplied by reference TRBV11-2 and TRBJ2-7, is EAGVAQSPRYKIIEKRQSVAFWCNPISGHATLYWYQQILGQGPKLLIQFQNNGVVDDSQLPKDRFSAERLKGVDSTLKIQPAKLEDSAVYLCARSGDSIGYEQYFGPGTRLTVT.

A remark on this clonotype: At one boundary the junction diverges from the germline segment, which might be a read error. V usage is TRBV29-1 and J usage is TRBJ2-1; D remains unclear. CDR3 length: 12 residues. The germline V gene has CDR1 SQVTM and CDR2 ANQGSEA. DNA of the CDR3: TGCAGTGTATTACCCCACTACTATGAGCAGATCTTC. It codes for CSVLPHYYEQIF.

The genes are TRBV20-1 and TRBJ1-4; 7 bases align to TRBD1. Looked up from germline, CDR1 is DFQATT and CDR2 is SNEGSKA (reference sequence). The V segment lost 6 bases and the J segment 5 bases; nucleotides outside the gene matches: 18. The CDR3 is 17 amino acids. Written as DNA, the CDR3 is TGCAGTGCGAGTGGGACAGAGGGGTCCAAGTGGAATGAAAAACTGTTTTTT. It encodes CSASGTEGSKWNEKLFF.

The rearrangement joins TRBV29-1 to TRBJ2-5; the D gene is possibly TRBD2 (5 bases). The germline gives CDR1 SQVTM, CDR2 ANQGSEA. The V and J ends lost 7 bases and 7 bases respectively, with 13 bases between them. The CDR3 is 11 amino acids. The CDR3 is CSAAYEGTQYF. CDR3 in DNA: TGCAGCGCTGCTTATGAGGGGACCCAGTACTTC.

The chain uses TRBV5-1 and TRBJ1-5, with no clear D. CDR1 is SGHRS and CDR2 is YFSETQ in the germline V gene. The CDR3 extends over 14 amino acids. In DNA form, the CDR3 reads TGCCCCATCAAAGCGGGTCATAGCAATCAGCCCCAGCATTTT. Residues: CPIKAGHSNQPQHF.

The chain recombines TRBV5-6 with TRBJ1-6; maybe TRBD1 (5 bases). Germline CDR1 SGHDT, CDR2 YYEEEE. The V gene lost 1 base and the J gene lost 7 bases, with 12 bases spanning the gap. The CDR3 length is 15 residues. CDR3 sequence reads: CASSLNWGRNSPLHF. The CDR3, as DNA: TGTGCCAGCAGCTTGAACTGGGGGAGAAATTCACCCCTCCACTTT.

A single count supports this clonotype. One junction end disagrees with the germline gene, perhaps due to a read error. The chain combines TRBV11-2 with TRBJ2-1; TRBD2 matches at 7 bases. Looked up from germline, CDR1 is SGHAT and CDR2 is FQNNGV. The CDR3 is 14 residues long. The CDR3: CASILDLTPAGQLF. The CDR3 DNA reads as TGTGCCAGCATCTTAGATCTTACCCCAGCGGGGCAGTTATTC. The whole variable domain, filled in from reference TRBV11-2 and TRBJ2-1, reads EAGVAQSPRYKIIEKRQSVAFWCNPISGHATLYWYQQILGQGPKLLIQFQNNGVVDDSQLPKDRFSAERLKGVDSTLKIQPAKLEDSAVYLCASILDLTPAGQLFGPGTRLTVL.

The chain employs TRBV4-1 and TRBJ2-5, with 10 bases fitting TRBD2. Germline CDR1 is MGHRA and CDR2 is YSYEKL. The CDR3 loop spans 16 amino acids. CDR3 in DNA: TGCACCACCAGTCGCTTGGGACTAGCGAATCAAGAGACCCAGTACTTC. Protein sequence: CTTSRLGLANQETQYF.

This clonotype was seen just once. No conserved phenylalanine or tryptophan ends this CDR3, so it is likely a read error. For the CDR3, the DNA is TGCGCTAGCAGCCAAGCGGGACAGCCCTACGAGCAGTACTAC. Protein product: CASSQAGQPYEQYY. The chain is built from TRBV4-1 and TRBJ2-7, with D possibly being TRBD1 or TRBD2 (7 bases each). The CDR3 loop spans 14 amino acids. Per germline, CDR1 MGHRA and CDR2 YSYEKL.

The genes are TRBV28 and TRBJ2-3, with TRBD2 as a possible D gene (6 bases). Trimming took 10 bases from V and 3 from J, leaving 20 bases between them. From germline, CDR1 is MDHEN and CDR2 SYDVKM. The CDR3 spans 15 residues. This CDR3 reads CANRFTGVRTDTQYF. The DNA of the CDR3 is TGTGCCAACAGATTTACGGGGGTTAGGACAGATACGCAGTATTTT. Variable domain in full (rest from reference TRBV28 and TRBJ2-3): DVKVTQSSRYLVKRTGEKVFLECVQDMDHENMFWYRQDPGLGLRLIYFSYDVKMKEKGDIPEGYSVSREKKERFSLILESASTNQTSMYLCANRFTGVRTDTQYFGPGTRLTVL.

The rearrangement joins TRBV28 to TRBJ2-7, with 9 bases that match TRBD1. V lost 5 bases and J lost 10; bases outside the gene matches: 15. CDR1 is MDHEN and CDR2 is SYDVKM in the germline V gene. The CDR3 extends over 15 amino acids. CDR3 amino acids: CASSVQGQGPTEQYF. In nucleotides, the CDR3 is TGTGCCAGCAGTGTCCAGGGACAGGGACCGACCGAACAGTACTTC. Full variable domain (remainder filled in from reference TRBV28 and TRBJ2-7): DVKVTQSSRYLVKRTGEKVFLECVQDMDHENMFWYRQDPGLGLRLIYFSYDVKMKEKGDIPEGYSVSREKKERFSLILESASTNQTSMYLCASSVQGQGPTEQYFGPGTRLTVT.

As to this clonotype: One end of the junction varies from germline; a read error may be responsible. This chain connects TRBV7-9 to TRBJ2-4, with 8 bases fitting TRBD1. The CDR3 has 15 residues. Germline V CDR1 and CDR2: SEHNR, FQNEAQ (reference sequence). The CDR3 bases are TGTGCCGGCAGTCCCTCGACAGGGGTTGAAAACATTCAGTACTTC. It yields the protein CAGSPSTGVENIQYF.

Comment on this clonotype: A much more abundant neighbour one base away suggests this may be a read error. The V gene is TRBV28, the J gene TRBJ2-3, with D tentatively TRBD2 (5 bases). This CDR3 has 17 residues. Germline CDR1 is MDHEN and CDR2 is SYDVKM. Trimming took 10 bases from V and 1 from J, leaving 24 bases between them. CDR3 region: CATSQRRGCVGTDTQYF. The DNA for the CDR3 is TGTGCCACCTCACAGCGGAGAGGATGCGTAGGCACAGATACGCAGTATTTT.

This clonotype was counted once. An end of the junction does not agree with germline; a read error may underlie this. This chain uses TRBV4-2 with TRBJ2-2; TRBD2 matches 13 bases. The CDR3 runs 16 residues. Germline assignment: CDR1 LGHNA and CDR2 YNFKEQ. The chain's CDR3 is CGSYGLAGVGTGERFF. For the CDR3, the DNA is TGTGGCAGCTACGGACTAGCGGGAGTGGGGACCGGGGAGCGGTTTTTT.

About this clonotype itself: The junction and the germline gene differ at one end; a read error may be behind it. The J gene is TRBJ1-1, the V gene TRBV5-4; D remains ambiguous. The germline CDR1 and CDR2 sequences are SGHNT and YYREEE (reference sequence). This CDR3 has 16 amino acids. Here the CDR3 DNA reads TGTGCTAGCAGCTTACCTCAAAGACCGTGTGGGACTGAAGCTTTCTTT. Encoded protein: CASSLPQRPCGTEAFF.

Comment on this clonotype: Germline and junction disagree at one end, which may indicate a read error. CDR3 sequence: CASSQGRGLSNSPLYF. The DNA of the CDR3 is TGTGCCAGCAGCCAAGGAAGGGGCCTGTCCAATTCACCCCTCTACTTT. V and J are TRBV14 and TRBJ1-6, with a weak D call TRBD1 (5 bases). This CDR3 contains 16 residues. Germline lookup yields CDR1 SGHDN and CDR2 FVKESK.

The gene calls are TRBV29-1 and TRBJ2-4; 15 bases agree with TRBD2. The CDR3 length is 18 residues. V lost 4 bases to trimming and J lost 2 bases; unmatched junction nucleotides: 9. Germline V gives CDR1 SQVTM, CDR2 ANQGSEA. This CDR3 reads CSVGGGLAGGLTKNIQYF. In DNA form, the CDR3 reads TGCAGCGTTGGAGGGGGACTAGCGGGGGGACTAACCAAAAACATTCAGTACTTC.

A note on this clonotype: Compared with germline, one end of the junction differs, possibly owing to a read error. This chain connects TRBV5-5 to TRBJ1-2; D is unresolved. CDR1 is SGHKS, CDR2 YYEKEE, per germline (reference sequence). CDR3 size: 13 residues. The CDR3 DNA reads TGTGCCAGCAGCTTGGATGGGTTCTATGGCCACATCTTC. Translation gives CASSLDGFYGHIF.

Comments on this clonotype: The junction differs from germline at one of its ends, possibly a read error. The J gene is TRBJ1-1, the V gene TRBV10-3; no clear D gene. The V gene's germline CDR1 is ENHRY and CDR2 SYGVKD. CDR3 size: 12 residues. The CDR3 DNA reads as TGTGTCATCAGTGAGCGCGATACTGAAGCTTTCTTT. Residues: CVISERDTEAFF.

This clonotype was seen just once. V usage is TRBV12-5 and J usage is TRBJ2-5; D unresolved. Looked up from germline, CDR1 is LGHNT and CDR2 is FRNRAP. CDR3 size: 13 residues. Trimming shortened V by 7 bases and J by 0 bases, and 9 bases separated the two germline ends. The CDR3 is CASAQEYQETQYF. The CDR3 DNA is TGTGCTAGTGCTCAAGAGTACCAAGAGACCCAGTACTTC.